A selection of T cell receptor beta chains follows, all from one sample in a study of cytomegalovirus exposure and HLA in healthy donors. Generated by immunoSEQ multiplex PCR, the TCRdb table keeps only in-frame clones and is missing some. The repertoire holds about 130,000 clones, with around three quarters as singletons. What was sequenced was PBMCs. The receptors stem from a male donor in good health and CMV-seronegative. Both conserved end residues are part of each CDR3. A D gene is named only where the DNA matches it firmly.

j_call v_call d_call cdr3_aa cdr3_nt
TRBJ2-7 TRBV6-5 NA CASSYSGDEQYF TGTGCCAGCAGTTACTCCGGGGACGAGCAGTACTTC
TRBJ2-3 TRBV1 NA CTSGNAGSPKIPDTQYF TGCACCAGCGGTAATGCCGGGTCGCCAAAGATCCCAGATACGCAGTATTTT
TRBJ1-2 TRBV10-3 NA CAISELAGISYGYTF TGTGCCATCAGTGAGTTGGCAGGGATAAGCTATGGCTACACCTTC
TRBJ1-2 TRBV19 NA CASSRQGDYGYTF TGTGCCAGTAGTCGGCAGGGTGACTATGGCTACACCTTC
TRBJ1-1 TRBV5-6 TRBD1 CASSPGQGRKNTEAFF TGTGCCAGCAGCCCCGGACAGGGGCGAAAGAACACTGAAGCTTTCTTT
TRBJ2-7 TRBV7-2 TRBD2 CASSLGLADYEQYF TGTGCCAGCAGCTTAGGTCTAGCGGACTACGAGCAGTACTTC
TRBJ2-7 TRBV21-1 NA CASSKYAGVHYEQYF TGTGCCAGCAGCAAATACGCAGGGGTCCACTACGAGCAGTACTTC
TRBJ2-2 TRBV11-2 TRBD1 CASSPDRGSNTGELFF TGTGCCAGCAGCCCGGACAGGGGGTCGAACACCGGGGAGCTGTTTTTT
TRBJ2-3 TRBV5-1 TRBD2 CASSLAARLAGETSTDTQYF TGCGCCAGCAGCTTGGCCGCGCGGCTAGCGGGTGAGACTAGCACAGATACGCAGTATTTT
TRBJ2-7 TRBV7-2 NA CASSVNPYEQYF TGTGCCAGCAGCGTAAATCCCTACGAGCAGTACTTC
TRBJ2-5 TRBV30 TRBD2 CAWSAKRELRETQYF TGTGCCTGGAGTGCAAAGCGGGAATTGAGGGAGACCCAGTACTTC
TRBJ2-1 TRBV6-5 NA CASSYSQDYGEQFF TGTGCCAGCAGTTACTCACAGGACTACGGCGAGCAGTTCTTC
TRBJ2-2 TRBV28 NA CASTPALRLVVRTGELFF TGTGCCAGCACCCCTGCATTGAGACTAGTGGTTCGCACCGGGGAGCTGTTTTTT
TRBJ1-2 TRBV28 TRBD1 CASRVGGSFPPYGYTF TGTGCCAGCAGGGTAGGGGGCAGCTTCCCACCCTATGGCTACACCTTC
TRBJ2-3 TRBV9 TRBD2 CASSATSGRTDTQYF TGTGCCAGCAGCGCGACTAGCGGGAGAACAGATACGCAGTATTTT
TRBJ2-3 TRBV10-1 NA CASSESTAVAQDTQYF TGCGCCAGCAGTGAGTCGACGGCCGTAGCACAAGATACGCAGTATTTT
TRBJ2-1 TRBV9 TRBD1 CASSGGQGSEQFF TGTGCCAGCAGCGGGGGACAGGGGAGTGAGCAGTTCTTC
TRBJ2-7 TRBV4-1 NA CASSQVGGFEQYF TGCGCCAGCAGCCAAGTGGGAGGCTTCGAGCAGTACTTC
TRBJ1-2 TRBV19 NA CASSISPSNYGYTF TGTGCCAGTAGTATCTCCCCCTCTAACTATGGCTACACCTTC
TRBJ1-2 TRBV6-1 NA CASSGRTGKLNYGYTF TGTGCCAGCAGTGGCCGGACGGGGAAGCTAAACTATGGCTACACCTTC
TRBJ2-1 TRBV10-1 TRBD2 CASSDIGREPSRSNEQFF TGCGCCAGCAGTGATATCGGGCGGGAGCCCTCCCGAAGCAATGAGCAGTTCTTC